This T cell receptor (beta chain) was captured by sequencing in a study of blood T cell repertoires in COVID-19. Study information: Sample material is recorded as cDNA or gDNA derived from T cells, B-cell-depleted T cells, or PBMCs.

Using immunoSEQ multiplex PCR, the repertoire was profiled, and TCRdb retains in-frame clones only, with some absent. The sample records approximately 360,000 clones, around 89% being singletons. Germline V gene lookup returns CDR1 ENHRY and CDR2 SYGVKD. The CDR3 is made up of 14 amino acids. J lost 2 bases, V lost 7 bases, and 7 bases had no gene match. This TCR was recovered from a woman in her 30s with acute COVID-19. The gene calls are TRBV10-3 and TRBJ2-7; 8 positions match TRBD1. Sequenced sample: PBMCs or T cells enriched from blood (not recorded which). CDR3 amino acids: CAITTGGRAYEQYF. The CDR3 coding sequence is TGTGCCATCACCACAGGGGGAAGGGCCTACGAGCAGTACTTC.